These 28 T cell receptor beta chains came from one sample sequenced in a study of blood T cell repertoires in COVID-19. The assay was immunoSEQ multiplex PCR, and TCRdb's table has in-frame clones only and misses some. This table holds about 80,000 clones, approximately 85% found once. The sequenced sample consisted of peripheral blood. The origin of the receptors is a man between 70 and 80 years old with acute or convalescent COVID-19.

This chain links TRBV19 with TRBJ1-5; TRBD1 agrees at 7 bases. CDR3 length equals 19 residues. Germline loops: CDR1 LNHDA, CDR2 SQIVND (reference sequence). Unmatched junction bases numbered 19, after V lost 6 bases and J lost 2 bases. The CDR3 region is CASRRFPLGQAPGNQPQHF. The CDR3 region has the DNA TGTGCCAGTAGACGATTTCCCCTAGGACAGGCACCCGGCAATCAGCCCCAGCATTTT.

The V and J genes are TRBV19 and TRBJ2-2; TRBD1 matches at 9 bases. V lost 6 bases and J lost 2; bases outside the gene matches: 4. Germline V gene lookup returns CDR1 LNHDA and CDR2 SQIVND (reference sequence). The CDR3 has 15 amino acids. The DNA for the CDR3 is TGTGCCAGTAGGTCGGGACAGGGCAACACCGGGGAGCTGTTTTTT. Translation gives CASRSGQGNTGELFF.

The CDR3 bases are TGCAGCGTTGAAGGAGGCTACGGAAACACCATATATTTT. It codes for CSVEGGYGNTIYF. The gene calls are TRBV29-1 and TRBJ1-3; no clear D. Germline V gives CDR1 SQVTM, CDR2 ANQGSEA. Deletions cut 1 base from V and 4 bases from J, with 8 bases between. The CDR3 is 13 residues long.

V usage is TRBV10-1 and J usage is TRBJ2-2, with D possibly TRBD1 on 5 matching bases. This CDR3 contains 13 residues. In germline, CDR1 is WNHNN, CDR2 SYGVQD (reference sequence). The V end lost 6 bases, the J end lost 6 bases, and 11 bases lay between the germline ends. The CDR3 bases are TGCGCCAGCAGCGGAACAGGTCCCGGGGAGCTGTTTTTT. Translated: CASSGTGPGELFF.

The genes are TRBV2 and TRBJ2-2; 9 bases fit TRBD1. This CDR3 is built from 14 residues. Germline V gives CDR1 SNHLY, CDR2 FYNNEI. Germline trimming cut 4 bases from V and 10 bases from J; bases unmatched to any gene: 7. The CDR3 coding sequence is TGTGCCAGCAGTGGGGGGACAGGGAATATGGAGCTGTTTTTT. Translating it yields CASSGGTGNMELFF. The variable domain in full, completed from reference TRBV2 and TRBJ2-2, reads EPEVTQTPSHQVTQMGQEVILRCVPISNHLYFYWYRQILGQKVEFLVSFYNNEISEKSEIFDDQFSVERPDGSNFTLKIRSTKLEDSAMYFCASSGGTGNMELFFGEGSRLTVL.

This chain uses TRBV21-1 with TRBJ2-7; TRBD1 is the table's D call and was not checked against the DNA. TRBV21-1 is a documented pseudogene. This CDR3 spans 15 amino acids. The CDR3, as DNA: TGTGCCAGCAGCTCCCGGGACAGGCCGAACTACGAGCAGTACTTC. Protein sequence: CASSSRDRPNYEQYF.

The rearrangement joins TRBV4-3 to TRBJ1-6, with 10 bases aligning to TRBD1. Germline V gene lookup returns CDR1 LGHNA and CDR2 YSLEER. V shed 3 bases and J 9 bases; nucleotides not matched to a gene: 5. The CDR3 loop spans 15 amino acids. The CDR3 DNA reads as TGCGCCAGCAGCCAGGGACAGGGGATAGGTTCACCCCTCCACTTT. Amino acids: CASSQGQGIGSPLHF.

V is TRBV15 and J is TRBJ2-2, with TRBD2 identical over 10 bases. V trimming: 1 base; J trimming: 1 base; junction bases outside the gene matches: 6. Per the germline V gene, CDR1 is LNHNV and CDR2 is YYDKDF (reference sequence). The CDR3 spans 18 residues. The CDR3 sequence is CATSRVGSSGRNTGELFF. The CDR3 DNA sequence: TGTGCCACCAGCAGAGTAGGATCTAGCGGGAGGAACACCGGGGAGCTGTTTTTT.

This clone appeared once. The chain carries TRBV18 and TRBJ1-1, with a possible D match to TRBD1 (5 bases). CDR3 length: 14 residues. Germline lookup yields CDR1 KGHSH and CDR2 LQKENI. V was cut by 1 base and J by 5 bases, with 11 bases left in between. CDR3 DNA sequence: TGTGCCAGCTCACCACTTTCTCGGGGGACTGAAGCTTTCTTT. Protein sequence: CASSPLSRGTEAFF. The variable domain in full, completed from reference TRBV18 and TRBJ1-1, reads NAGVMQNPRHLVRRRGQEARLRCSPMKGHSHVYWYRQLPEEGLKFMVYLQKENIIDESGMPKERFSAEFPKEGPSILRIQQVVRGDSAAYFCASSPLSRGTEAFFGQGTRLTVV.

The CDR3 sequence: CASSFEGQGKNQPQHF. Written as DNA, the CDR3 is TGTGCCAGCAGTTTTGAGGGACAGGGGAAGAATCAGCCCCAGCATTTT. This rearrangement joins TRBV28 to TRBJ1-5; 10 bases map to TRBD1. V lost 3 bases and J lost 4; bases outside the gene matches: 6. From germline, CDR1 is MDHEN and CDR2 SYDVKM. This CDR3 contains 16 residues.

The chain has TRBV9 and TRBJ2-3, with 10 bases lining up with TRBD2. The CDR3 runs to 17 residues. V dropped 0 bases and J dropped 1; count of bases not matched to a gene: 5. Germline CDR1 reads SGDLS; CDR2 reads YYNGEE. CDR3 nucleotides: TGTGCCAGCAGCGTAGTCCCAGCGGGGGGGGGCACAGATACGCAGTATTTT. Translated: CASSVVPAGGGTDTQYF.

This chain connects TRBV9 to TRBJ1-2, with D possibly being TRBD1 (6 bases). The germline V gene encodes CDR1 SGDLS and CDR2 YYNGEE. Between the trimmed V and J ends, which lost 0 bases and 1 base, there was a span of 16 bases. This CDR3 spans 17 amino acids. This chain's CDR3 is CASSVDRELLNNYGYTF. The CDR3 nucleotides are TGTGCCAGCAGCGTAGACAGGGAGCTACTCAATAACTATGGCTACACCTTC.

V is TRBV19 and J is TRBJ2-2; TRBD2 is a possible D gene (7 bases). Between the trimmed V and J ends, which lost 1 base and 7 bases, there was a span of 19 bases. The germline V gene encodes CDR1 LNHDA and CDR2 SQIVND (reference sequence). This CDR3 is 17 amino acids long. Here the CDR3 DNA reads TGTGCCAGTAGTATAGGCCCCAGGGGAGGGTCGGTCGGGGAGCTGTTTTTT. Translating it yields CASSIGPRGGSVGELFF.

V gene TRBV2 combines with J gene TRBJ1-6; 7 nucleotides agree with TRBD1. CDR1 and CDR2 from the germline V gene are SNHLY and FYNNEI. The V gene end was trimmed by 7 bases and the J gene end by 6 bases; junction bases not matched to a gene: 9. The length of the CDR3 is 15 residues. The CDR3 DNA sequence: TGTGCCAGCAAAGCGACAGGGCTTGCTAATTCACCCCTCCACTTT. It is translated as CASKATGLANSPLHF.

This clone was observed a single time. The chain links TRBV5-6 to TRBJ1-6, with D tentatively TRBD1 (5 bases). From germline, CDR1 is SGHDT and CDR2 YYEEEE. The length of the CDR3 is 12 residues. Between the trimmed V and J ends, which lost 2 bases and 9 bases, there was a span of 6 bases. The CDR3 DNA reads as TGTGCCAGCAGCTTCAGGGTTTCACCCCTCCACTTT. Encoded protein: CASSFRVSPLHF.

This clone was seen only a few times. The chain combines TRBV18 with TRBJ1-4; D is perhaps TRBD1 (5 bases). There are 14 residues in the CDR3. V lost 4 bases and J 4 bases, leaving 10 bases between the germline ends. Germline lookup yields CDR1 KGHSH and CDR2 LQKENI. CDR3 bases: TGTGCCAGCTCACTGACGGGGGTTAATGAAAAACTGTTTTTT. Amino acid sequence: CASSLTGVNEKLFF.

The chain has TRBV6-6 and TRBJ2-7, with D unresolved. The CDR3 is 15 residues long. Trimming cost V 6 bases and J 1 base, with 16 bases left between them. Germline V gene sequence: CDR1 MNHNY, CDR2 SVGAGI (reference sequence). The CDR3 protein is CASSHQTGGSYEQYF. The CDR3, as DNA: TGTGCCAGCAGCCATCAAACCGGCGGTTCCTACGAGCAGTACTTC.

CDR3 coding DNA: TGTGCCAGCAGCCCGGACATTGGTCAGCCCCAGCATTTT. This sequence encodes CASSPDIGQPQHF. This sequence joins TRBV5-8 and TRBJ1-5; D might be TRBD1 (5 bases). CDR3 length: 13 residues. Germline CDR1 is SGHTS and CDR2 is YDEGEE. V was clipped by 4 bases and J by 6 bases, with 11 bases between them.

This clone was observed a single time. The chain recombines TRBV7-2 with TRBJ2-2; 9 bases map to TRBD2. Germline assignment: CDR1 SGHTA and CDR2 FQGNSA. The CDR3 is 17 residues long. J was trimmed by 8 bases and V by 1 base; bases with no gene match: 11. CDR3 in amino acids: CASSLVLAGVGRGELFF. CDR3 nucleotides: TGTGCCAGCAGCTTAGTATTAGCGGGGGTCGGTCGAGGGGAGCTGTTTTTT. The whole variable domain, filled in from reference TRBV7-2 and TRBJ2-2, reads GAGVSQSPSNKVTEKGKDVELRCDPISGHTALYWYRQSLGQGLEFLIYFQGNSAPDKSGLPSDRFSAERTGGSVSTLTIQRTQQEDSAVYLCASSLVLAGVGRGELFFGEGSRLTVL.

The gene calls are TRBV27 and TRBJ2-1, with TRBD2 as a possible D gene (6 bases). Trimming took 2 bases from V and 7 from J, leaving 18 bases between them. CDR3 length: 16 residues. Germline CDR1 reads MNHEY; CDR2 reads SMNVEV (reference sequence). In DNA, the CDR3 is TGTGCCAGCAGTTTAGAGTTCTGGCCACGGGAGAATGAGCAGTTCTTC. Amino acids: CASSLEFWPRENEQFF.

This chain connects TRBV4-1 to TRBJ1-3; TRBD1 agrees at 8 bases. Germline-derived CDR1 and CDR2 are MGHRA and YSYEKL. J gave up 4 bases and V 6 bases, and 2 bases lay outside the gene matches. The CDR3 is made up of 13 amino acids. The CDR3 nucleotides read TGCGCCAGCAGAGGGACAGGAGGAAACACCATATATTTT. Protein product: CASRGTGGNTIYF.

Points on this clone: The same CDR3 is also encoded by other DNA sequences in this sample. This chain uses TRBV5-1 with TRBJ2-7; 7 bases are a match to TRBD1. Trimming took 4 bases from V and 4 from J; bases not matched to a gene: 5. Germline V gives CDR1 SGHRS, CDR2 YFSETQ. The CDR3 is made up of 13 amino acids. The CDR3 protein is CASSTGTEYEQYF. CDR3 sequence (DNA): TGCGCCAGCAGCACCGGGACAGAATACGAGCAGTACTTC.

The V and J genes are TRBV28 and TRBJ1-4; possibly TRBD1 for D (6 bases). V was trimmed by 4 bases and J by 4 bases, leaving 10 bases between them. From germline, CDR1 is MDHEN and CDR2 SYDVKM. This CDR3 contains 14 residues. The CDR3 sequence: CASSSGQINEKLFF. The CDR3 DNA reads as TGTGCCAGCAGTTCCGGACAGATTAATGAAAAACTGTTTTTT.

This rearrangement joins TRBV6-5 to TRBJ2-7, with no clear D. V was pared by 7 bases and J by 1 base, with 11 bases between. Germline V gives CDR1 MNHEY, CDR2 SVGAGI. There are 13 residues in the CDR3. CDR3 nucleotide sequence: TGTGCCAGCACGCGCGCTACTTCCTACGAGCAGTACTTC. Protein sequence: CASTRATSYEQYF.

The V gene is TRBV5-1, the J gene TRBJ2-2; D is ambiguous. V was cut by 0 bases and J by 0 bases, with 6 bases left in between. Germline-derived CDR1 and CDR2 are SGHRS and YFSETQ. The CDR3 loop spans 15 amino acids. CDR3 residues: CASSLAQANTGELFF. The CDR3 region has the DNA TGCGCCAGCAGCTTGGCACAAGCGAACACCGGGGAGCTGTTTTTT.

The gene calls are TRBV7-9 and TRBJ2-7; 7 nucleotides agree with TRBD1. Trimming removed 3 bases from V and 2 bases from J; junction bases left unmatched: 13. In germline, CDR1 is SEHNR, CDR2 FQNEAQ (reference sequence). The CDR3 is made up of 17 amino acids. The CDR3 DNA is TGTGCCAGCAGCTTGGGAATTGGGACAGATGTGGCCTACGAGCAGTACTTC. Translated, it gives CASSLGIGTDVAYEQYF.

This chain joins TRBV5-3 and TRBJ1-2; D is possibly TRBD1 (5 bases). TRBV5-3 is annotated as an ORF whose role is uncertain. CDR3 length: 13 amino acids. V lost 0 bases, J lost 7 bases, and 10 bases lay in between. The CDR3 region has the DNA TGTGCCAGAAGCTTGGCTGGGAGGGGTGGCTACACCTTC. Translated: CARSLAGRGGYTF.

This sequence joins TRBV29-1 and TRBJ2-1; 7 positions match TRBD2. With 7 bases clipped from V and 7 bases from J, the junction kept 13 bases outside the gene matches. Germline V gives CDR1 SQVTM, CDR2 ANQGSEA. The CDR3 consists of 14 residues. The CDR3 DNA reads TGCAGCGGGCGAAGGGCGGGGGTGTCGAATGAGCAGTTCTTC. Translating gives CSGRRAGVSNEQFF.